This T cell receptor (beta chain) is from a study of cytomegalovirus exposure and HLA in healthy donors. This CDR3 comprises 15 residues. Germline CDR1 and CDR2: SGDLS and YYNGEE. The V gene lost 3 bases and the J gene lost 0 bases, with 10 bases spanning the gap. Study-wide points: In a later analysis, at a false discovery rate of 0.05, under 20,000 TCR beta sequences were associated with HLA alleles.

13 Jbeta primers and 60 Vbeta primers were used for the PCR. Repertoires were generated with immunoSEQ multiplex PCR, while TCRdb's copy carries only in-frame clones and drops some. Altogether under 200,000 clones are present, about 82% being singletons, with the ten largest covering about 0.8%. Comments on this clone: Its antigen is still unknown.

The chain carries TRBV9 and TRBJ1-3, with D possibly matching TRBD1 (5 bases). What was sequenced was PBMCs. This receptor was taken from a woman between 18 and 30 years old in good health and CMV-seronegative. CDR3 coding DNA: TGTGCCAGCAGCGCCTCAGGGCACTCTGGAAACACCATATATTTT. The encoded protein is CASSASGHSGNTIYF.